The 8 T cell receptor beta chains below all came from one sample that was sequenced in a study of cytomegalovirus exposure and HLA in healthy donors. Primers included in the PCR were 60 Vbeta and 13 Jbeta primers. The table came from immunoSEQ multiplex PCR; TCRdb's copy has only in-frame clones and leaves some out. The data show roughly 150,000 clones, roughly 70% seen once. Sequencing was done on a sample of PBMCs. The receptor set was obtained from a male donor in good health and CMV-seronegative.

This CDR3 is CASRTPRQGNTEAFF. CDR3 nucleotides: TGTGCCAGCAGGACCCCACGACAGGGGAACACTGAAGCTTTCTTT. The chain uses TRBV6-5 and TRBJ1-1, with TRBD1 matching over 7 bases. Germline CDR1 reads MNHEY; CDR2 reads SVGAGI. The J segment lost 1 base and the V segment lost 6 bases, leaving 8 bases of the junction unmatched. This CDR3 region has 15 residues.

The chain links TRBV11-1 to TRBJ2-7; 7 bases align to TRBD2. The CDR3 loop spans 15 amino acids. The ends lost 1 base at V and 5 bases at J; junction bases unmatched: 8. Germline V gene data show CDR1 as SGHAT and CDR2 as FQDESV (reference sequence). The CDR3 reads CASSLEFLRGDEQYF. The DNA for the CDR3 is TGTGCCAGCAGCTTAGAATTTCTCCGGGGGGACGAGCAGTACTTC.

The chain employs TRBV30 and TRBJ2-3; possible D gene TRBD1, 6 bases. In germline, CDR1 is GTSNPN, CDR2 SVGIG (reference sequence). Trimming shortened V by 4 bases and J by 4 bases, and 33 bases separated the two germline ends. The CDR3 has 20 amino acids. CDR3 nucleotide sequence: TGTGCCTGGAATACAATTACAGGGTATAGGGACCGCGCGCAGCCAGATACGCAGTATTTT. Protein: CAWNTITGYRDRAQPDTQYF.

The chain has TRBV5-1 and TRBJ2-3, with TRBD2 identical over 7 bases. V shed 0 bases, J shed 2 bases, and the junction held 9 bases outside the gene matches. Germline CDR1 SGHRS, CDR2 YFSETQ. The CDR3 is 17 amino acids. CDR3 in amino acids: CASSLGGLADYTDTQYF. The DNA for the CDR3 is TGCGCCAGCAGCTTGGGGGGTCTAGCGGATTACACAGATACGCAGTATTTT.

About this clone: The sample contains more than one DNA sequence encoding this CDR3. The CDR3 DNA follows: TGTGCCAGCAGTTTAGGCAGGGGTTATGGCTACACCTTC. It codes for CASSLGRGYGYTF. The rearrangement uses TRBV28 and TRBJ1-2, with D possibly being TRBD1 (6 bases). V lost 2 bases and J lost 5, with 9 bases in between. The CDR3 contains 13 residues. CDR1 MDHEN and CDR2 SYDVKM come from the germline V gene.

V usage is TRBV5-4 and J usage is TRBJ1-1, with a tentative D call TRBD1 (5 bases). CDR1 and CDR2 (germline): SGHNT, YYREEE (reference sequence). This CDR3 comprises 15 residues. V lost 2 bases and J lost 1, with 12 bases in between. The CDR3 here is CASSFNQGSNTEAFF. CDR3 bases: TGTGCCAGCAGCTTTAATCAGGGTTCGAACACTGAAGCTTTCTTT.

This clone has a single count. CDR3 DNA: TGTGCCAGTAGTATCTGGCAGGTCAATCAGCCCCAGCATTTT. It specifies CASSIWQVNQPQHF. The chain uses TRBV19 and TRBJ1-5; no firm D call. Germline lookup yields CDR1 LNHDA and CDR2 SQIVND (reference sequence). The CDR3 is 14 amino acids. V dropped 3 bases and J dropped 3 bases, with 9 bases sitting between them.

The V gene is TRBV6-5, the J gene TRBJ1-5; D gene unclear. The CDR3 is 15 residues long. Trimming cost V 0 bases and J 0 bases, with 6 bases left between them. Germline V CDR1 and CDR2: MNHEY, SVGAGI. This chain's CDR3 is CASSYSRGSNQPQHF. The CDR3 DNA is TGTGCCAGCAGTTACTCACGCGGTAGCAATCAGCCCCAGCATTTT.